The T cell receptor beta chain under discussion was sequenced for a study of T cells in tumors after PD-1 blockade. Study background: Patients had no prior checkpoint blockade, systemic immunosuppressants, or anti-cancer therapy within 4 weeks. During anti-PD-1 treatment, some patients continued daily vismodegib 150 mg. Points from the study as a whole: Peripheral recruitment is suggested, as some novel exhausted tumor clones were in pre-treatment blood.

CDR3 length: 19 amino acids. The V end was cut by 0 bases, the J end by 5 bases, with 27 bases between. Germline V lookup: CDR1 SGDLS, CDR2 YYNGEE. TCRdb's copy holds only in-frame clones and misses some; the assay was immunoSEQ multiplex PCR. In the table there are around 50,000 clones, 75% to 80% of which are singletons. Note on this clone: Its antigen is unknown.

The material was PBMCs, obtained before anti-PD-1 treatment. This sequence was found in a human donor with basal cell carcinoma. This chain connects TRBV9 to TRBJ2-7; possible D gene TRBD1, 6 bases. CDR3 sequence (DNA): TGTGCCAGCAGCGTAGATCTCCTCCCAACCAGGGGATCAGGTCACGAGCAGTACTTC. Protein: CASSVDLLPTRGSGHEQYF. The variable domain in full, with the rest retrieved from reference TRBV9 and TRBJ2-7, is DSGVTQTPKHLITATGQRVTLRCSPRSGDLSVYWYQQSLDQGLQFLIQYYNGEERAKGNILERFSAQQFPDLHSELNLSSLELGDSALYFCASSVDLLPTRGSGHEQYFGPGTRLTVT.